One sample yielded the 29 T cell receptor beta chains listed below, sequenced in a study of cytomegalovirus exposure and HLA in healthy donors. The study ran its PCR with 60 Vbeta and 13 Jbeta primers. Repertoires were generated with immunoSEQ multiplex PCR, while TCRdb's copy carries only in-frame clones and drops some. The sample has some 180,000 clones; around 80% are singletons. The material sequenced was PBMCs. The origin of the receptors is a girl aged 10-17 years in good health and CMV-seropositive.

The CDR3 DNA sequence: TGTGCCAGCAGCCCAGGGTGGGAGACCCAGTACTTC. Translation gives CASSPGWETQYF. The chain combines TRBV7-9 with TRBJ2-5, with D perhaps TRBD1 (5 bases). CDR1 is SEHNR and CDR2 is FQNEAQ in the germline V gene (reference sequence). V lost 5 bases and J 5 bases, leaving 9 bases between the germline ends. The CDR3 is made up of 12 amino acids. Based on the CDR3 plus reference TRBV7-9 and TRBJ2-5, the full variable domain is DTGVSQNPRHKITKRGQNVTFRCDPISEHNRLYWYRQTLGQGPEFLTYFQNEAQLEKSRLLSDRFSAERPKGSFSTLEIQRTEQGDSAMYLCASSPGWETQYFGPGTRLLVL.

CDR3 protein: CASSQVGGFGPETQYF. DNA for the CDR3: TGTGCCAGCAGCCAAGTAGGAGGGTTCGGACCGGAGACCCAGTACTTC. V usage is TRBV14 and J usage is TRBJ2-5; tentatively, D is TRBD2 (6 bases). Germline V gives CDR1 SGHDN, CDR2 FVKESK. The germline V and J ends were trimmed by 1 base and 5 bases, with 17 bases remaining between them. This CDR3 has 16 residues.

The chain joins TRBV6-5 to TRBJ1-1, with 12 bases aligning to TRBD1. The CDR3 is 15 amino acids. Per germline, CDR1 MNHEY and CDR2 SVGAGI. V shed 0 bases, J shed 11 bases, and the junction held 7 bases outside the gene matches. This CDR3 reads CASSYSGTGGHRAFF. Written as DNA, the CDR3 is TGTGCCAGCAGTTACTCTGGGACAGGGGGCCATAGGGCTTTCTTT.

This clone showed up just a few times. As DNA, the CDR3 is TGTGCCAGCTCCGGGACTAGCGGGAGCTACAATGAGCAGTTCTTC. Translating it yields CASSGTSGSYNEQFF. The chain combines TRBV6-1 with TRBJ2-1; TRBD2 aligns across 14 bases. This CDR3 is built from 15 residues. The V and J ends lost 8 bases and 3 bases, in that order; junction bases with no gene match: 3. CDR1 MNHNS and CDR2 SASEGT come from the germline V gene.

V is TRBV5-6 and J is TRBJ1-3; D gene unclear. Germline V gene sequence: CDR1 SGHDT, CDR2 YYEEEE. Deletions cut 4 bases from V and 0 bases from J, with 8 bases between. CDR3 length: 14 residues. The CDR3 DNA reads TGTGCCAGCAGCCACAGCAGCTCTGGAAACACCATATATTTT. This codes for CASSHSSSGNTIYF.

This chain's CDR3 is CASSLDGTTTDTQYF. The CDR3 DNA reads as TGTGCCAGCAGCTTAGACGGGACTACTACAGATACGCAGTATTTT. The rearrangement joins TRBV11-3 to TRBJ2-3, with 7 bases identical to TRBD2. V was pared by 0 bases and J by 3 bases, with 3 bases of the junction left unmatched. The germline gives CDR1 SGHNT, CDR2 YENEEA. The CDR3 runs to 15 residues. Using reference TRBV11-3 and TRBJ2-3 for the parts outside the CDR3, the full variable domain is EAGVVQSPRYKIIEKKQPVAFWCNPISGHNTLYWYLQNLGQGPELLIRYENEEAVDDSQLPKDRFSAERLKGVDSTLKIQPAELGDSAVYLCASSLDGTTTDTQYFGPGTRLTVL.

The CDR3 sequence is CASSITGTSYEQYF. CDR3 nucleotide sequence: TGTGCCAGTAGTATAACCGGGACTTCCTACGAGCAGTACTTC. The chain couples TRBV19 to TRBJ2-7; a weak D match, TRBD2 (6 bases). CDR3 size: 14 residues. V lost 2 bases, J lost 1 base, and 9 bases lay in between. Germline V gene lookup returns CDR1 LNHDA and CDR2 SQIVND (reference sequence).

This clone was seen at least ten times. The chain recombines TRBV4-3 with TRBJ2-2; 12 bases align to TRBD2. V was clipped by 2 bases and J by 6 bases; unmatched bases: 10. This CDR3 spans 18 amino acids. Germline CDR1 reads LGHNA; CDR2 reads YSLEER. The CDR3 DNA is TGCGCCAGCAGCCAATTCCTAGCGGGAGGGCCACCCCCCGGGGAGCTGTTTTTT. Translated, it gives CASSQFLAGGPPPGELFF.

The chain combines TRBV18 with TRBJ2-3; 11 positions match TRBD1. The CDR3 is 16 amino acids. The ends lost 6 bases at V and 4 bases at J; junction bases unmatched: 9. CDR1 KGHSH and CDR2 LQKENI come from the germline V gene. This CDR3 is CASSQVKGQGADTQYF. The CDR3 bases are TGTGCCAGCTCCCAAGTGAAGGGACAGGGGGCAGATACGCAGTATTTT.

The V call is TRBV5-4, the J call TRBJ2-1; 8 nucleotides line up with TRBD2. Germline V gene sequence: CDR1 SGHNT, CDR2 YYREEE (reference sequence). There are 12 residues in the CDR3. The DNA for the CDR3 is TGTGTGGCCGGGAGGGGGTACAATGAGCAGTTCTTC. This encodes CVAGRGYNEQFF.

This clone was observed a handful of times. The chain carries TRBV10-3 and TRBJ1-2, with D perhaps matching TRBD1 (5 bases). Germline loops: CDR1 ENHRY, CDR2 SYGVKD. Trimming stripped 4 bases from V and 7 bases from J, with 13 bases between. The CDR3 is 13 amino acids. CDR3 residues: CAISVITQGGYTF. CDR3 bases: TGTGCCATCAGTGTGATAACGCAGGGTGGCTACACCTTC.

J is TRBJ2-2 and V is TRBV6-5; tentative D call: TRBD2 (7 bases). This CDR3 contains 16 residues. CDR1 and CDR2 from the germline V gene are MNHEY and SVGAGI. V dropped 4 bases and J dropped 5 bases, with 17 bases sitting between them. CDR3 in DNA: TGTGCCAGCAGTTTCCTCGGGGGGCGATGGACCGGGGAGCTGTTTTTT. It encodes CASSFLGGRWTGELFF.

The gene calls are TRBV15 and TRBJ1-5; D gene ambiguous. This CDR3 is 15 amino acids long. V lost 1 base and J 1 base, leaving 8 bases between the germline ends. Per the germline V gene, CDR1 is LNHNV and CDR2 is YYDKDF (reference sequence). In DNA form, the CDR3 reads TGTGCCACCAGCAGAGCAGGAGGAAGCAATCAGCCCCAGCATTTT. Its protein is CATSRAGGSNQPQHF.

The count of this clone is one. J is TRBJ2-5 and V is TRBV5-1; tentative D call: TRBD2 (6 bases). The better agreement between TRBJ2-7 and the DNA end casts doubt on the J call. CDR3 length: 14 amino acids. Germline CDR1 and CDR2: SGHRS and YFSETQ. CDR3 nucleotide sequence: TGCGCCAGCAGCTTGGAGGCGCGGGACTACGAGCAGTACTTC. Protein product: CASSLEARDYEQYF.

The gene calls are TRBV6-4 and TRBJ2-1, with 7 bases matching TRBD2. The CDR3 covers 14 residues. V was clipped by 4 bases and J by 7 bases; unmatched bases: 7. Germline CDR1 is MRHNA and CDR2 is SNTAGT. The CDR3 DNA reads TGTGCCAGCAGTGGAGCGGGGACCTCGAATGAGCAGTTCTTC. Translating it yields CASSGAGTSNEQFF.

The V and J genes are TRBV30 and TRBJ2-1; 9 bases are shared with TRBD2. Trimming removed 3 bases from V and 5 bases from J; junction bases left unmatched: 2. The germline V gene encodes CDR1 GTSNPN and CDR2 SVGIG (reference sequence). CDR3 length: 13 residues. The CDR3 here is CAWRTSGHNEQFF. Written as DNA, the CDR3 is TGTGCCTGGAGGACTAGCGGACACAATGAGCAGTTCTTC.

The genes are TRBV19 and TRBJ2-1; D is ambiguous. V was pared by 3 bases and J by 4 bases, with 10 bases between. Looked up from germline, CDR1 is LNHDA and CDR2 is SQIVND (reference sequence). The CDR3 extends over 14 amino acids. The CDR3 region is CASSINEIYNEQFF. The DNA for the CDR3 is TGTGCCAGTAGTATCAACGAGATATACAATGAGCAGTTCTTC.

The rearrangement uses TRBV11-2 and TRBJ2-7; D is uncertain. The CDR3 totals 13 residues. Per the germline V gene, CDR1 is SGHAT and CDR2 is FQNNGV. Trimming took off 5 bases at V and 3 bases at J, with 11 bases between the two ends. CDR3 in DNA: TGTGCCAGCAGCACCCCGGTCGTCTACGAGCAGTACTTC. Encoded protein: CASSTPVVYEQYF.

The V gene is TRBV11-3, the J gene TRBJ2-3; 7 nucleotides align to TRBD1. Germline V lookup: CDR1 SGHNT, CDR2 YENEEA. Trimming removed 5 bases from V and 2 bases from J; junction bases left unmatched: 4. CDR3 length: 14 residues. CDR3 amino acids: CASSPGQNTDTQYF. The CDR3 DNA follows: TGTGCCAGCAGCCCGGGACAGAACACAGATACGCAGTATTTT.

This clone has only a few counts. This chain joins TRBV10-1 and TRBJ2-7, with 8 bases that match TRBD1. Germline CDR1 WNHNN, CDR2 SYGVQD (reference sequence). The trim removed 3 bases at V and 2 bases at J, leaving 3 bases unmatched. The CDR3 loop spans 14 amino acids. This CDR3 reads CASSDRDRTYEQYF. Written as DNA, the CDR3 is TGCGCCAGCAGTGACCGGGACAGGACCTACGAGCAGTACTTC.

The chain combines TRBV7-8 with TRBJ2-3, with D possibly being TRBD2 (6 bases). Germline V gene sequence: CDR1 SGHVS, CDR2 FQNEAQ. The CDR3 runs to 17 residues. Trimming removed 4 bases at V and 2 bases at J, with 19 bases between. This CDR3 is CASSSHWDLEITDTQYF. The CDR3 region has the DNA TGTGCCAGCAGCTCCCATTGGGACTTAGAAATCACAGATACGCAGTATTTT.

A few counts support this clone. This chain uses TRBV2 with TRBJ2-1; 8 bases align to TRBD2. V was pared by 11 bases and J by 7 bases, with 13 bases of the junction left unmatched. The V gene's germline CDR1 is SNHLY and CDR2 FYNNEI. The CDR3 is made up of 14 amino acids. The CDR3, as DNA: TGTGCCGGAAACCCCTTTACTAGCGGTAATGAGCAGTTCTTC. Translated: CAGNPFTSGNEQFF.

The chain has TRBV10-3 and TRBJ1-5; maybe TRBD1 (5 bases). There are 14 residues in the CDR3. V lost 10 bases to trimming and J lost 1 base, with 14 bases between them. CDR1 is ENHRY and CDR2 is SYGVKD in the germline V gene. The CDR3 spells CATLDIQSNQPQHF. In DNA form, the CDR3 reads TGTGCCACTTTGGACATTCAGAGCAATCAGCCCCAGCATTTT.

The chain combines TRBV5-1 with TRBJ2-1; 8 nucleotides match TRBD1. V gave up 3 bases and J gave up 10 bases; unmatched junction bases: 9. CDR3 length: 14 residues. Germline V lookup: CDR1 SGHRS, CDR2 YFSETQ. CDR3 loop: CASSSSMTGEEQFF. The CDR3 nucleotides read TGCGCCAGCAGCTCGTCAATGACAGGGGAAGAGCAGTTCTTC.

The chain has TRBV5-4 and TRBJ2-1; no clear D. V was cut by 0 bases and J by 4 bases, with 8 bases left in between. CDR1 and CDR2 from the germline V gene are SGHNT and YYREEE (reference sequence). This CDR3 comprises 14 residues. CDR3 residues: CASSLGYGYNEQFF. The CDR3 DNA is TGTGCCAGCAGCTTGGGGTACGGTTACAATGAGCAGTTCTTC.

The rearrangement uses TRBV2 and TRBJ2-3; a weak D match, TRBD2 (6 bases). There are 17 residues in the CDR3. Germline values: CDR1 SNHLY, CDR2 FYNNEI. The V end lost 2 bases, the J end lost 0 bases, and 15 bases lay between the germline ends. DNA for the CDR3: TGTGCCAGCAGTGAACTGGGGGACTCACCTAGCACAGATACGCAGTATTTT. Translating it yields CASSELGDSPSTDTQYF.

This clone has only one observation. The chain combines TRBV11-2 with TRBJ2-7, with D possibly TRBD1 on 5 matching bases. From germline, CDR1 is SGHAT and CDR2 FQNNGV. Trimming pared 5 bases from V and 7 bases from J, leaving 18 bases between. This CDR3 contains 14 residues. The CDR3 DNA reads as TGTGCCAGCAGCCCCCGCCAGGGCATGGTAGAGCAGTACTTC. The encoded protein is CASSPRQGMVEQYF.

This chain joins TRBV6-5 and TRBJ2-5, with a possible D match to TRBD1 (8 bases). The CDR3 totals 14 residues. Germline CDR1 and CDR2: MNHEY and SVGAGI. Deletions cut 8 bases from V and 5 bases from J, with 18 bases between. The CDR3 spells CASGGGYRGETQYF. CDR3 sequence (DNA): TGTGCCAGCGGGGGAGGGTACAGGGGGGAGACCCAGTACTTC.

In the case of this clone: The junction departs from germline at one end; a sequencing error may be responsible. This chain uses TRBV29-1 with TRBJ1-1; 10 positions match TRBD1. The CDR3 is made up of 14 amino acids. Per the germline V gene, CDR1 is SQVTM and CDR2 is ANQGSEA. CDR3 in amino acids: CSVEGRQGAMEAFF. Written as DNA, the CDR3 is TGCAGCGTCGAAGGCAGACAGGGGGCAATGGAAGCTTTCTTT.